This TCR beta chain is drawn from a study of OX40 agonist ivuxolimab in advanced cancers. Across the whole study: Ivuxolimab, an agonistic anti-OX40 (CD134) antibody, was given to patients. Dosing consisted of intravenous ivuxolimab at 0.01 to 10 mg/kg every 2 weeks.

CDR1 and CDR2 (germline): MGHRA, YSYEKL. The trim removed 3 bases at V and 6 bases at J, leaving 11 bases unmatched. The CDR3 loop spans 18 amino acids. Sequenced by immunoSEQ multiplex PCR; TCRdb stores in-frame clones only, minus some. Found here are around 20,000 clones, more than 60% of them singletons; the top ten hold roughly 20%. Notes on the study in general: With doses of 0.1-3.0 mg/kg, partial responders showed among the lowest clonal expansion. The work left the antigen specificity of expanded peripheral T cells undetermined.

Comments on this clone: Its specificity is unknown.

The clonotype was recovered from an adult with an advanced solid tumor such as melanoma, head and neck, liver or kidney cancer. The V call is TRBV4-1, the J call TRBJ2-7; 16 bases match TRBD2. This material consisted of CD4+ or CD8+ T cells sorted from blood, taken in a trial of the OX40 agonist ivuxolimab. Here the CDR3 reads CASSHHLGLAGGPGEQYF. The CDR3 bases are TGCGCCAGCAGCCACCACCTGGGACTAGCGGGAGGGCCAGGCGAGCAGTACTTC.